The sequence of this TCR beta chain was determined in a study of CD8 T cells in ankylosing spondylitis (dated by TCRdb to about 2017). For the wider study: The study profiled T cell receptor beta repertoires in healthy donors and ankylosing spondylitis patients to find disease-linked TCR variants. Peripheral blood was sampled, and synovial fluid was also collected from ankylosing spondylitis patients. The full study cohort comprised 20 to 25 ankylosing spondylitis patients and 85 to 120 healthy donors. Summary of the overall study and its limitations: Significant enrichment of the disease-linked clones was reported in matched synovial fluid samples from ankylosing spondylitis patients. Some motif variants were previously reported in synovial fluid and blood of reactive arthritis patients, suggesting common disease-initiation mechanisms. Blood from ankylosing spondylitis patients appeared to be characterized by a TCR beta motif composed of under 10 highly homologous amino acid variants. A CD8+ phenotype was shown by the disease-linked clones, which were found at relatively low frequencies in peripheral blood.

Details on this clonotype: There is no known antigen for this receptor. Base qualities are missing; no much larger clone stands one base away.

Deletion took 3 bases off V and 8 bases off J, with a span of 14 bases between the germline ends. The cysteine opens and the phenylalanine closes a CDR3 of 14 amino acids. Only CDR3 DNA remains: 42 bases, in frame from the first base. Sequencing took place on an Illumina HiSeq 2500. TCR beta libraries were prepared by quantitative 5'-RACE with molecular barcodes. On the authors' methods: Disease-linked TCR variants were identified with a new computational method built on a probabilistic model of VDJ rearrangement. Clones were called with MiXCR by TCRdb after fastp trimmed the public reads at Q25, and only in-frame beta chains were retained. One record per CDR3 amino acid sequence lists the most common genes and DNA. These V and J calls are TCRdb output, not the study's own analysis. The sample has a few hundred thousand distinct CDR3 sequences on record, less than 25% of them singletons. The leading ten clones occupy roughly 3.6% of the sample.

The origin of this receptor is a female donor with ankylosing spondylitis or in good health (not recorded which). The specimen sequenced was blood, either unsorted or a sorted T cell fraction (not recorded which). Recombination connected TRBV12-3 or TRBV12-4 to TRBJ2-1; no D gene can be assigned with confidence. The DNA sequence follows: TGTGCCAGCAGTTTTGAGGTAGCTGTAGATGAGCAGTTCTTC. Translated, it reads CASSFEVAVDEQFF.